Sequencing of this T cell receptor (beta chain) was carried out in a study of blood T cell repertoires in COVID-19. Sequencing was performed with immunoSEQ multiplex PCR; in TCRdb, only in-frame clones are kept and a portion is missing. The sample holds some 200,000 clones, roughly 89% seen once. Patients at the Seattle site were enrolled during active infection and followed longitudinally. The CDR3 is made up of 18 amino acids. The V and J ends lost 2 bases and 3 bases, in that order; junction bases with no gene match: 13. Germline V gene data show CDR1 as SGHTA and CDR2 as FQGTGA. The receptor was isolated from a woman in her 70s with COVID-19, enrolled during active disease. The sample comprised peripheral blood. J is TRBJ2-5 and V is TRBV7-3, with TRBD2 matching 9 bases. CDR3 DNA: TGTGCCAGCAGCTTAGGAGTTAGCCAGCGGGAGGTAAAAGAGACCCAGTACTTC. As protein: CASSLGVSQREVKETQYF. The full variable domain, its missing parts supplied by reference TRBV7-3 and TRBJ2-5, is GAGVSQTPSNKVTEKGKYVELRCDPISGHTALYWYRQSLGQGPEFLIYFQGTGAADDSGLPNDRFFAVRPEGSVSTLKIQRTERGDSAVYLCASSLGVSQREVKETQYFGPGTRLLVL.